The rows below give T cell receptor beta chains drawn from one sample of a study of blood T cells in healthy people across ages. Via MiXCR, TCRdb re-called the 5' RACE reads, giving one row per CDR3 protein. The table lists approximately 770,000 distinct CDR3 sequences, roughly 50% of them singletons, with 22% in the top ten. The sample taken for sequencing was blood. The receptors shown here come from a man aged 25-40 years in good health. The CDR3 runs from the conserved cysteine through the conserved F or W. A D gene is named only where the DNA matches it firmly. Size is stated for part of the rows, as once, few or many counts, or as a class when the clone is expanded.

few	TRBJ2-7	TRBD2	TRBV5-1	CASSATSGGSYEQYF	TGCGCCAGCAGCGCGACTAGCGGGGGCTCCTACGAGCAGTACTTC
NA	TRBJ2-3	NA	TRBV7-2	CASTSDPGTTDTQYF	TGTGCCAGCACCTCTGATCCTGGGACCACAGATACGCAGTATTTT
few	TRBJ2-7	TRBD1	TRBV5-5	CASTPAAGQGTYEQYF	TGTGCCAGCACCCCAGCAGCCGGACAGGGGACATACGAGCAGTACTTC
NA	TRBJ2-5	NA	TRBV12-3/TRBV12-4	CASSQAARETQYF	TGTGCCAGCAGCCAGGCAGCCAGAGAGACCCAGTACTTC
NA	TRBJ1-5	NA	TRBV4-1	CASSQDSYSKQPQHF	TGCGCCAGCAGCCAAGACAGTTATAGCAAGCAGCCCCAGCATTTT
NA	TRBJ1-6	TRBD1	TRBV2	CASSRTGAGSPLHF	TGTGCCAGCAGTCGGACAGGGGCTGGTTCACCCCTCCACTTT
NA	TRBJ2-6	TRBD1	TRBV7-2	CASSLNGGTGVGGANVLTF	TGTGCCAGCAGCCTCAATGGAGGGACAGGGGTCGGTGGGGCCAACGTCCTGACTTTC
NA	TRBJ1-2	NA	TRBV20-1	CSASYFVLAGGSNYGYTF	TGCAGTGCTAGTTACTTTGTTTTAGCCGGGGGAAGTAACTATGGCTACACCTTC
NA	TRBJ1-1	NA	TRBV28	CASSARGWTEAFF	TGTGCCAGCAGTGCCCGGGGGTGGACTGAAGCTTTCTTT
NA	TRBJ2-1	TRBD2	TRBV28	CASSSRTSGFYQTNEQFF	TGTGCCAGCAGTTCACGGACTAGCGGGTTTTATCAGACCAATGAGCAGTTCTTC
NA	TRBJ1-6	TRBD1	TRBV20-1	CSSVPRRDRGLSPLHF	TGCAGTTCAGTCCCCCGTCGGGACAGGGGTTTGTCACCCCTCCACTTT
few	TRBJ1-4	NA	TRBV28	CASSRRGVWKLFF	TGTGCCAGCAGTCGACGGGGGGTGTGGAAACTGTTTTTT
once	TRBJ2-1	TRBD2	TRBV5-1	CANSFRGDEQFF	TGCGCCAACAGCTTTCGGGGGGATGAGCAGTTCTTC